A single sample gave rise to the 8 T cell receptor beta chains below, sequenced in a study of CD8+ T cells in alopecia areata. The treatment was: oral pan-JAK inhibitor, 5-10 mg twice daily. Sequencing used cDNA as its template, made by extracting RNA and reverse transcribing it. Generated by immunoSEQ multiplex PCR, the TCRdb table keeps only in-frame clones and is missing some. The repertoire holds around 97,000 clones, under 90% seen once, with over 8.5% in the top ten. The starting material was CD8+ T cells sorted from blood, obtained between weeks 30 and 35, from a patient treated with tofacitinib. Receptors originate from a human donor with alopecia areata.

J is TRBJ1-4 and V is TRBV9; D not certain. The V end was cut by 5 bases, the J end by 4 bases, with 12 bases between. In germline, CDR1 is SGDLS, CDR2 YYNGEE. The CDR3 is 14 amino acids. The CDR3 region is CASSAGRHNEKLFF. The CDR3 DNA is TGTGCCAGCAGTGCAGGCAGGCATAATGAAAAACTGTTTTTT.

Concerning this clone itself: Additional DNA sequences in this sample encode the identical CDR3. The DNA for the CDR3 is TGTGCCAGCAGTTACGGGGGCACAGATACGCAGTATTTT. Translated: CASSYGGTDTQYF. J is TRBJ2-3 and V is TRBV6-5, with unresolved D. The CDR3 runs to 13 residues. Germline V CDR1 and CDR2: MNHEY, SVGAGI. Trimming took 2 bases from V and 1 from J, leaving 4 bases between them.

This chain connects TRBV5-1 to TRBJ2-2; D call uncertain. Looked up from germline, CDR1 is SGHRS and CDR2 is YFSETQ. This CDR3 is built from 16 residues. The germline V and J ends were trimmed by 9 bases and 5 bases, with 23 bases remaining between them. CDR3 loop: CATSGTLLTSTGELFF. In DNA, the CDR3 is TGCGCCACCTCGGGTACTCTTTTAACGAGTACCGGGGAGCTGTTTTTT.

The CDR3 here is CASSRPDTGELFF. DNA for the CDR3: TGTGCCAGCAGCCGCCCAGATACCGGGGAGCTGTTTTTT. The chain carries TRBV7-9 and TRBJ2-2; D uncertain. V shed 5 bases and J shed 5 bases, with 9 bases lying between them. This CDR3 region has 13 residues. Germline-derived CDR1 and CDR2 are SEHNR and FQNEAQ (reference sequence).

Of note for this clone: Additional DNA sequences in this sample encode the identical CDR3. The rearrangement uses TRBV6-5 and TRBJ2-7; D gene uncertain. The CDR3 runs to 12 residues. Deletions cut 6 bases from V and 0 bases from J, with 6 bases between. Looked up from germline, CDR1 is MNHEY and CDR2 is SVGAGI. CDR3 region: CASRTGSYEQYF. The DNA for the CDR3 is TGTGCCAGCAGGACCGGCTCCTACGAGCAGTACTTC.

This clone was observed a single time. This chain joins TRBV27 and TRBJ2-5, with 9 bases lining up with TRBD1. The J call may not be correct, given that the DNA end is closer to TRBJ2-7. Germline CDR1 and CDR2: MNHEY and SMNVEV (reference sequence). This CDR3 is built from 14 residues. CDR3: CASSLGQGAYEQYF. The CDR3 coding sequence is TGTGCCAGCAGCCTGGGACAGGGAGCCTACGAGCAGTACTTC.

The rearrangement links TRBV5-8 to TRBJ1-6, with D possibly matching TRBD1 (5 bases). Germline-derived CDR1 and CDR2 are SGHTS and YDEGEE. This CDR3 has 16 amino acids. With 4 bases removed from V and 7 bases from J, the gap between germline ends came to 18 bases. The CDR3 loop reads CASSRRGRLGNSPLHF. The CDR3 nucleotides read TGTGCCAGCAGCCGGCGGGGCAGGCTTGGGAATTCACCCCTCCACTTT.

The chain combines TRBV5-6 with TRBJ2-7; TRBD1 is a possible D gene (6 bases). CDR1 SGHDT and CDR2 YYEEEE come from the germline V gene. Between the trimmed V and J ends, which lost 0 bases and 2 bases, there was a span of 15 bases. The length of the CDR3 is 16 residues. The CDR3 spells CASSLGLGHRPYEQYF. Written as DNA, the CDR3 is TGTGCCAGCAGCTTGGGGTTGGGACACCGGCCCTACGAGCAGTACTTC.